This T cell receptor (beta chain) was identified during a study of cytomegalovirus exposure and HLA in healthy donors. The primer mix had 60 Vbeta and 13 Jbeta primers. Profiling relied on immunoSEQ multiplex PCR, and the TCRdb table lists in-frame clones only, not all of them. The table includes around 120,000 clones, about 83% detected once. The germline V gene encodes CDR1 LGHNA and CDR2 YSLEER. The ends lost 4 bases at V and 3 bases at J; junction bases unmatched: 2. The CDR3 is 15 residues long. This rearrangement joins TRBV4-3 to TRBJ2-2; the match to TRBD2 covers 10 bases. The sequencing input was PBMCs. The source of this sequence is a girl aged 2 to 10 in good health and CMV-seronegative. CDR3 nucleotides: TGCGCCAGCAGCCCGACTAGCGGGTACACCGGGGAGCTGTTTTTT. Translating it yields CASSPTSGYTGELFF.